This TCR beta chain came from a study of blood T cell repertoires in COVID-19. Across the whole study: Samples of COVID-19 (acute and convalescent) were obtained from the United States, Italy and Spain. Nucleic acid was either cDNA or gDNA, and it came from T cells, B-cell-depleted T cells, or PBMCs.

With V trimmed by 1 base and J by 9 bases, 9 bases remained unmatched. The CDR3 is 16 residues long. CDR1 is LGHNA and CDR2 is YSLEER in the germline V gene. Participants reported their clinical history, and cohort assignment relied on those reports. This table comes from immunoSEQ multiplex PCR, and its TCRdb copy is limited to in-frame clones, with some not included. The data show 150,000 to 190,000 clones, around 80% seen once. This clone appeared once. The origin of this receptor is a man aged 45-60 years who had recovered from COVID-19. This chain uses TRBV4-3 with TRBJ2-1; 10 positions match TRBD2. The specimen was PBMCs or T cells enriched from blood (not recorded which). DNA for the CDR3: TGCGCCAGCAGCCAAGCGCCACTAGCGGGGAAGGGTGAGCAGTTCTTC. The encoded protein is CASSQAPLAGKGEQFF.